The 5 T cell receptor beta chains below all came from one sample that was sequenced in a study of T cell responses to AZD1222 COVID-19 vaccine. The method was immunoSEQ multiplex PCR; TCRdb's version includes in-frame clones alone and lacks a portion of them. Altogether tens of thousands of clones are present, around 84% being singletons, with the ten largest covering 7.3%. The specimen comprised peripheral blood, sampled on day 0 of AZD1222 vaccination. These receptors were taken from an adult in good health.

This rearrangement joins TRBV18 to TRBJ1-6, with 7 bases fitting TRBD1. The CDR3 sequence is 14 residues long. With V trimmed by 4 bases and J by 10 bases, 7 bases remained unmatched. From germline, CDR1 is KGHSH and CDR2 LQKENI. CDR3 region: CASSRLDRESPLHF. In DNA form, the CDR3 reads TGTGCCAGCTCACGACTCGACAGGGAATCACCCCTCCACTTT.

The rearrangement uses TRBV30 and TRBJ1-1; D uncertain. The CDR3 length is 14 residues. The germline V gene encodes CDR1 GTSNPN and CDR2 SVGIG (reference sequence). V was clipped by 6 bases and J by 4 bases, with 18 bases between them. CDR3 sequence (DNA): TGTGCCTGTAACCGGCCCGGTTTGAGCACTGAAGCTTTCTTT. Encoded protein: CACNRPGLSTEAFF.

The chain combines TRBV6-4 with TRBJ1-5, with D maybe TRBD1 (5 bases). The CDR3 sequence is 15 residues long. Trimming removed 9 bases at V and 2 bases at J, with 17 bases between. Looked up from germline, CDR1 is MRHNA and CDR2 is SNTAGT. For the CDR3, the DNA is TGTGCCAGTGAGGAGAGGGGAACGGGCAATCAGCCCCAGCATTTT. This gives the protein CASEERGTGNQPQHF.

The V gene is TRBV29-1, the J gene TRBJ2-5, with no clear D. The CDR3 has 13 residues. Between the trimmed V and J ends, which lost 7 bases and 1 base, there was a span of 13 bases. Germline CDR1 is SQVTM and CDR2 is ANQGSEA. The CDR3 reads CSGNFGSQETQYF. CDR3 coding DNA: TGCAGCGGAAATTTCGGATCCCAAGAGACCCAGTACTTC.

This clone was seen once. This rearrangement joins TRBV7-6 to TRBJ1-2; unclear D gene. Trimming shortened V by 3 bases and J by 1 base, and 6 bases separated the two germline ends. There are 13 residues in the CDR3. CDR1 and CDR2 from the germline V gene are SGHVS and FNYEAQ. Here the CDR3 DNA reads TGTGCCAGCAGCTTCCTCTTTAACTATGGCTACACCTTC. It translates to CASSFLFNYGYTF.